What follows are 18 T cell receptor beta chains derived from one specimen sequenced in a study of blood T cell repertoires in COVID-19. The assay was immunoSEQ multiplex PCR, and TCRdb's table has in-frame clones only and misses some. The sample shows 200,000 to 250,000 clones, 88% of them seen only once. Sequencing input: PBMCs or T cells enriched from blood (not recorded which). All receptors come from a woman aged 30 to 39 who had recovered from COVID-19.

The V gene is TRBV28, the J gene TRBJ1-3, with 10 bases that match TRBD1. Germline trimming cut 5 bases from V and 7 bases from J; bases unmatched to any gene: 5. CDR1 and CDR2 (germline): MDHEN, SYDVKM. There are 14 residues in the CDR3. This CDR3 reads CASSIPGQGNTIYF. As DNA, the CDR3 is TGTGCCAGCAGTATCCCGGGACAGGGGAACACCATATATTTT. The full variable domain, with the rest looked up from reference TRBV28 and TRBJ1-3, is DVKVTQSSRYLVKRTGEKVFLECVQDMDHENMFWYRQDPGLGLRLIYFSYDVKMKEKGDIPEGYSVSREKKERFSLILESASTNQTSMYLCASSIPGQGNTIYFGEGSWLTVV.

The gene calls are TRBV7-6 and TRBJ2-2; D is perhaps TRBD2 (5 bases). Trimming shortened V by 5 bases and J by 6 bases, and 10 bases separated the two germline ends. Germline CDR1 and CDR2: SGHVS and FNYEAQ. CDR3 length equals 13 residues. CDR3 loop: CASSGEGAGELFF. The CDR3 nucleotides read TGTGCCAGCAGCGGAGAGGGCGCCGGGGAGCTGTTTTTT.

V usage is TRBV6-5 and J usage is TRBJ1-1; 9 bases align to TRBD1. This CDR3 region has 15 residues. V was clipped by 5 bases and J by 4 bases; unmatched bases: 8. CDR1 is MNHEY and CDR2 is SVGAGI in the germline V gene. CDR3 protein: CASSQGQGRSTEAFF. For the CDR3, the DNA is TGTGCCAGCAGTCAGGGACAGGGTCGGAGCACTGAAGCTTTCTTT.

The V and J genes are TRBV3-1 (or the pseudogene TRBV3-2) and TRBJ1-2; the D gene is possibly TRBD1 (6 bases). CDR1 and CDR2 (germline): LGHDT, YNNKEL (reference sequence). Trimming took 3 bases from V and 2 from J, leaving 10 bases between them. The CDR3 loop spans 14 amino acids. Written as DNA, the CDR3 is TGTGCCAGCAGCCACCTTCAGGGGAACTATGGCTACACCTTC. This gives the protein CASSHLQGNYGYTF.

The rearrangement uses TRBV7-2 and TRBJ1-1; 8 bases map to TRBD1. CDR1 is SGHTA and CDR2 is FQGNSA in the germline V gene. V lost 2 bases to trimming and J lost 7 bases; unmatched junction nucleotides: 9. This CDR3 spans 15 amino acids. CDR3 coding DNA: TGTGCCAGCAGCTTATACGTCCACAGGGGGAATGAAGCTTTCTTT. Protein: CASSLYVHRGNEAFF. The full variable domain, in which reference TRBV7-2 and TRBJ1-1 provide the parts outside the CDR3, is GAGVSQSPSNKVTEKGKDVELRCDPISGHTALYWYRQSLGQGLEFLIYFQGNSAPDKSGLPSDRFSAERTGGSVSTLTIQRTQQEDSAVYLCASSLYVHRGNEAFFGQGTRLTVV.

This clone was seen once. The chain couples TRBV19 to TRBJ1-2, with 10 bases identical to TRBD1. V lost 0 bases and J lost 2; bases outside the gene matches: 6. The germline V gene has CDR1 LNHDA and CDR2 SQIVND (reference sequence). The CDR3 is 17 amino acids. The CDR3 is CASSIERTGGPNYGYTF. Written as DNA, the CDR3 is TGTGCCAGTAGTATAGAGAGGACAGGGGGACCCAACTATGGCTACACCTTC.

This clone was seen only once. The CDR3 DNA reads as TGTGCCAGCAGACTCGAGGGTGAAGCTTTCTTT. Protein sequence: CASRLEGEAFF. The chain employs TRBV2 and TRBJ1-1; D ambiguous. CDR3 length: 11 residues. Germline CDR1 SNHLY, CDR2 FYNNEI. Trimming left V 6 bases short and J 7 bases short, with 9 bases between.

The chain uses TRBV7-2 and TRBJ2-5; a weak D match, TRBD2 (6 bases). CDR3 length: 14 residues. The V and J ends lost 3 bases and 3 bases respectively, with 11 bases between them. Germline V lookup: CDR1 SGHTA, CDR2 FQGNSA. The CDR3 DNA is TGTGCCAGCAGCTTCAACGGAGGGGAAGAGACCCAGTACTTC. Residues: CASSFNGGEETQYF.

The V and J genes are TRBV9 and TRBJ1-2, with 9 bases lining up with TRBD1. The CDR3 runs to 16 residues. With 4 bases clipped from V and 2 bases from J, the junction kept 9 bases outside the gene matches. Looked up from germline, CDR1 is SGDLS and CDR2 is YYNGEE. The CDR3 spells CASSLRDRVLNYGYTF. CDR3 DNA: TGTGCCAGCAGCCTCCGGGACAGGGTCCTAAACTATGGCTACACCTTC.

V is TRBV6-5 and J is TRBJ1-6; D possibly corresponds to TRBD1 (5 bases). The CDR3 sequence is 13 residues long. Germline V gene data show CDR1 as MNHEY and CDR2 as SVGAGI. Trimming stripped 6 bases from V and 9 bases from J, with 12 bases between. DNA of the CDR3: TGTGCCAGCAGCCAGGGTATTGCTTCACCCCTCCACTTT. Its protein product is CASSQGIASPLHF.

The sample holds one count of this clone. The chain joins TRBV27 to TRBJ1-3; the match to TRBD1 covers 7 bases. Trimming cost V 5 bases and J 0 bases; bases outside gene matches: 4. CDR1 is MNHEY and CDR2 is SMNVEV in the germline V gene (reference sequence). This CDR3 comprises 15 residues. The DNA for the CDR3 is TGTGCCAGCAGTGTGGACAGGAGCTCTGGAAACACCATATATTTT. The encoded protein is CASSVDRSSGNTIYF.

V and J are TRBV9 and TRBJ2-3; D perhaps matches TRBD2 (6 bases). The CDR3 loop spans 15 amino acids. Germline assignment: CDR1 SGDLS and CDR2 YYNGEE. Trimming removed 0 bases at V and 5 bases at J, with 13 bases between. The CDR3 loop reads CASSVEGPRGDTQYF. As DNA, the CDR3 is TGTGCCAGCAGCGTAGAGGGCCCGCGGGGAGATACGCAGTATTTT.

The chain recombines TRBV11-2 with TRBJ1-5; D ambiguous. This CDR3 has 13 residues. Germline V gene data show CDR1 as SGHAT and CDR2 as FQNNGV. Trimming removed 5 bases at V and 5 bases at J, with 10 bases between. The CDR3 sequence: CASSPGSHQPQHF. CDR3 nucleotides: TGTGCCAGCAGCCCGGGATCCCATCAGCCCCAGCATTTT.

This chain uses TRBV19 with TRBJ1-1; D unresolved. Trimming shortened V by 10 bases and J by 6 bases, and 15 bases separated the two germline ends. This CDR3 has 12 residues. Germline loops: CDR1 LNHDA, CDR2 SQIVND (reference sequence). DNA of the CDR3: TGTGCCACCCAGACCGGCGGAGCTGAAGCTTTCTTT. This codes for CATQTGGAEAFF.

The CDR3 reads CASTVGQGRGQPQHF. For the CDR3, the DNA is TGTGCCAGCACCGTGGGACAGGGGAGAGGTCAGCCCCAGCATTTT. The gene calls are TRBV7-8 and TRBJ1-5; the match to TRBD1 covers 10 bases. The germline V gene has CDR1 SGHVS and CDR2 FQNEAQ. This CDR3 region has 15 residues. The junction had 9 bases not matched to a gene; V was cut back by 7 bases and J by 6 bases. The full variable domain, with the rest looked up from reference TRBV7-8 and TRBJ1-5, is GAGVSQSPRYKVAKRGQDVALRCDPISGHVSLFWYQQALGQGPEFLTYFQNEAQLDKSGLPSDRFFAERPEGSVSTLKIQRTQQEDSAVYLCASTVGQGRGQPQHFGDGTRLSIL.

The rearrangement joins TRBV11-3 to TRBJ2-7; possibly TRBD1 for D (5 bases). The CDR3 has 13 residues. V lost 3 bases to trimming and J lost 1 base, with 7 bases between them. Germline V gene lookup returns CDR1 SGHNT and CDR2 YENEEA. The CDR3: CASSFRQSYEQYF. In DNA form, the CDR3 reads TGTGCCAGCAGCTTCCGACAGTCCTACGAGCAGTACTTC.

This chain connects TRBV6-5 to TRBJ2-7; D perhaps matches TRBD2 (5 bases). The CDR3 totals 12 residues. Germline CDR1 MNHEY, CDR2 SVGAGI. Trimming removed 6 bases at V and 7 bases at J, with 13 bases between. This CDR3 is CASSTGVREQYF. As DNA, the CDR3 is TGTGCCAGCAGCACCGGGGTAAGGGAGCAGTACTTC.

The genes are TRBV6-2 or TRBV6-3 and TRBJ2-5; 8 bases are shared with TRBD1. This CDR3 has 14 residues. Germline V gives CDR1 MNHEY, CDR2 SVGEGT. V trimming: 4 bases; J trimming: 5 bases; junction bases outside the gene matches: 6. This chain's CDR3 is CASSLTGAKETQYF. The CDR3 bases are TGTGCCAGCAGTTTGACAGGGGCTAAGGAGACCCAGTACTTC.